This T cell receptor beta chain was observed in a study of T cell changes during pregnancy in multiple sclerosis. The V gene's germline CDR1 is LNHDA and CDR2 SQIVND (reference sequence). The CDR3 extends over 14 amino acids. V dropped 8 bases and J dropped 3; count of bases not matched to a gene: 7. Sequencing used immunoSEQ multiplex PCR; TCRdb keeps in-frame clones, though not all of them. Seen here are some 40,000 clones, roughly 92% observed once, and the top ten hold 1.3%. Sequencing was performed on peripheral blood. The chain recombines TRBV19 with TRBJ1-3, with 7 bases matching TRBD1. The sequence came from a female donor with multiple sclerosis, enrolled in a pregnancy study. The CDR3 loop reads CASGRDSGGNTIYF. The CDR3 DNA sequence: TGTGCCAGTGGCCGGGACAGTGGTGGAAACACCATATATTTT.